The present T cell receptor beta chain was sequenced within a study of beta chain features in type 1 diabetes. CDR1 is ENHRY and CDR2 is SYGVKD in the germline V gene. Trimming removed 9 bases from V and 4 bases from J; junction bases left unmatched: 7. The CDR3 is made up of 13 amino acids. Investigators reverse transcribed all isolated RNA, so they sequenced expressed TCRB transcripts. Clones were read by immunoSEQ multiplex PCR, and TCRdb kept only the in-frame ones, dropping some. Of around 250,000 clones in the sample, 25% to 35% were seen once. The sequenced sample was central memory CD4+ T cells from blood. The TCR originated in a man aged 25-45 years in good health. The chain carries TRBV10-3 and TRBJ2-7, with 9 bases matching TRBD2. CDR3 in amino acids: CAMRTSDKYEQYF. CDR3 sequence (DNA): TGTGCCATGCGGACTAGCGACAAGTACGAGCAGTACTTC.